A selection of T cell receptor beta chains follows, all from one sample in a study of T-cell reconstitution after alpha-beta-depleted transplantation in children. TCRdb analysed the PCR reads with MiXCR anew, one entry per CDR3 protein. In the table there are 25,000 to 30,000 distinct CDR3 sequences, around 6.3% of which are singletons. Sequences were derived from PBMCs, mostly from graft donor cells, sampled 180 days after TCRalphabeta/CD19-depleted stem cell transplant. The receptors derive from a male patient between 5 and 17 years old who had a stem cell transplant for acute myeloid leukemia, so the T cells may come from the graft donor. The CDR3 runs from the conserved cysteine through the conserved F or W. The order of the fields is V gene, D gene, clone size, J gene, CDR3 DNA, CDR3 protein. A D gene is named only where the DNA matches it firmly. Size tells how often a clone was seen (once, few, many) or the class of an expanded clone, and some rows leave it out.

V gene: TRBV3-1; D gene: TRBD1; clone size: .; J gene: TRBJ1-2; CDR3 DNA: TGTGCCACCTGGCCGCAGGGGGGCCCAGCTAACTATGGCTACACCTTC; CDR3 protein: CATWPQGGPANYGYTF
V gene: TRBV6-5; D gene: .; clone size: many; J gene: TRBJ2-1; CDR3 DNA: TGTGCCAGCAGTTATGACCAAAACAACTACAATGAGCAGTTCTTC; CDR3 protein: CASSYDQNNYNEQFF
V gene: TRBV5-4; D gene: .; clone size: many; J gene: TRBJ1-2; CDR3 DNA: TGTGCCACGGCCACGGTAGCGGACGCAATCCGCAGCTACACCTTC; CDR3 protein: CATATVADAIRSYTF
V gene: TRBV20-1; D gene: TRBD1; clone size: many; J gene: TRBJ1-2; CDR3 DNA: TGCAGTGCGAGAGAGGGACAGTTCTATGGCTACACCTTC; CDR3 protein: CSAREGQFYGYTF
V gene: TRBV5-5; D gene: .; clone size: .; J gene: TRBJ2-5; CDR3 DNA: TGTGCCAGCACCCGACAGCAAGAGACCCAGTACTTC; CDR3 protein: CASTRQQETQYF
V gene: TRBV6-5; D gene: TRBD1; clone size: many; J gene: TRBJ2-3; CDR3 DNA: TGTGCCAGCAGTTACTCCGGACAGGGACGGGCGCAGTATTTT; CDR3 protein: CASSYSGQGRAQYF
V gene: TRBV9; D gene: .; clone size: many; J gene: TRBJ2-1; CDR3 DNA: TGTGCCAGCAGCGTCAGAACGGGGGAGTACAATGAGCAGTTCTTC; CDR3 protein: CASSVRTGEYNEQFF
V gene: TRBV24-1; D gene: TRBD2; clone size: many; J gene: TRBJ2-1; CDR3 DNA: TGTGCCACCAGTGACCCCCAAACTAGCGAAGCCTACAATGAGCAGTTCTTC; CDR3 protein: CATSDPQTSEAYNEQFF
V gene: TRBV19; D gene: .; clone size: .; J gene: TRBJ2-1; CDR3 DNA: TGTGCCAGCGCTGGACTTTCCTACAATGAGCAGTTCTTC; CDR3 protein: CASAGLSYNEQFF
V gene: TRBV7-2; D gene: .; clone size: .; J gene: TRBJ1-5; CDR3 DNA: TGTGCCAGCAGCTTATTCCCCAGGGCCAGCAATCAGCCCCAGCATTTT; CDR3 protein: CASSLFPRASNQPQHF
V gene: TRBV7-9; D gene: .; clone size: medium-sized; J gene: TRBJ2-7; CDR3 DNA: TGTGCCAGCAGCTTAGCCGTACTAGCCATCTACGAGCAGTACTTC; CDR3 protein: CASSLAVLAIYEQYF
V gene: TRBV9; D gene: .; clone size: many; J gene: TRBJ1-4; CDR3 DNA: TGTGCCAGCAGCGTATATGACGGAAATGAAAAACTGTTTTTT; CDR3 protein: CASSVYDGNEKLFF
V gene: TRBV7-9; D gene: .; clone size: many; J gene: TRBJ2-3; CDR3 DNA: TGTGCCAGCAGCGAGGTGTGGGCAGATACGCAGTATTTT; CDR3 protein: CASSEVWADTQYF
V gene: TRBV6-6; D gene: .; clone size: many; J gene: TRBJ2-7; CDR3 DNA: TGTGCCAGCAGTTCACCGCTGGGGGGCGGGTACGAGCAGTACTTC; CDR3 protein: CASSSPLGGGYEQYF
V gene: TRBV6-2/TRBV6-3; D gene: .; clone size: many; J gene: TRBJ2-7; CDR3 DNA: TGTGCCAGCAGTTGGGGACTTTTTAGCGAACGGAGCAGTTCCTACGAGCAGTACTTC; CDR3 protein: CASSWGLFSERSSSYEQYF
V gene: TRBV12-3/TRBV12-4; D gene: TRBD1; clone size: many; J gene: TRBJ1-2; CDR3 DNA: TGTGCCACCGGACAGGGTCCTGTGGTGGTGGGCACCTTC; CDR3 protein: CATGQGPVVVGTF
V gene: TRBV11-2; D gene: .; clone size: many; J gene: TRBJ2-7; CDR3 DNA: TGTGCCAGCAGCTTAGGAAGGGACTCCTCCTACGAGCAGTACTTC; CDR3 protein: CASSLGRDSSYEQYF
V gene: TRBV19; D gene: TRBD1; clone size: many; J gene: TRBJ1-6; CDR3 DNA: TGTGCCAGTAGTGGGGGACAGGCGTATTCACCCCTCCACTTT; CDR3 protein: CASSGGQAYSPLHF
V gene: TRBV9; D gene: .; clone size: many; J gene: TRBJ2-3; CDR3 DNA: TGTGCCAGCAGCGTAGAAGTGGGCGGGCCTTTACCAGATACGCAGTATTTT; CDR3 protein: CASSVEVGGPLPDTQYF